The subject of this entry is one T cell receptor beta chain. Seattle-derived patients entered the study during active infection and were followed longitudinally. This sample was included in a study of blood T cell repertoires in COVID-19. Data came from immunoSEQ multiplex PCR; TCRdb stores just in-frame clones and leaves some out. Seen here are around 400,000 clones, around 87% observed once, and the top ten hold under 3%. The CDR3 sequence is 13 residues long. Trimming stripped 5 bases from V and 8 bases from J, with 12 bases between. The V gene's germline CDR1 is MNHEY and CDR2 SMNVEV (reference sequence).

This receptor was taken from a woman in her sixties with COVID-19, enrolled during active disease. The sequencing input was peripheral blood. This chain joins TRBV27 and TRBJ1-4; possibly TRBD1 for D (6 bases). In nucleotides, the CDR3 is TGTGCCAGCAGTCGAGGACAGAAAGAAAAACTGTTTTTT. Amino acids: CASSRGQKEKLFF.